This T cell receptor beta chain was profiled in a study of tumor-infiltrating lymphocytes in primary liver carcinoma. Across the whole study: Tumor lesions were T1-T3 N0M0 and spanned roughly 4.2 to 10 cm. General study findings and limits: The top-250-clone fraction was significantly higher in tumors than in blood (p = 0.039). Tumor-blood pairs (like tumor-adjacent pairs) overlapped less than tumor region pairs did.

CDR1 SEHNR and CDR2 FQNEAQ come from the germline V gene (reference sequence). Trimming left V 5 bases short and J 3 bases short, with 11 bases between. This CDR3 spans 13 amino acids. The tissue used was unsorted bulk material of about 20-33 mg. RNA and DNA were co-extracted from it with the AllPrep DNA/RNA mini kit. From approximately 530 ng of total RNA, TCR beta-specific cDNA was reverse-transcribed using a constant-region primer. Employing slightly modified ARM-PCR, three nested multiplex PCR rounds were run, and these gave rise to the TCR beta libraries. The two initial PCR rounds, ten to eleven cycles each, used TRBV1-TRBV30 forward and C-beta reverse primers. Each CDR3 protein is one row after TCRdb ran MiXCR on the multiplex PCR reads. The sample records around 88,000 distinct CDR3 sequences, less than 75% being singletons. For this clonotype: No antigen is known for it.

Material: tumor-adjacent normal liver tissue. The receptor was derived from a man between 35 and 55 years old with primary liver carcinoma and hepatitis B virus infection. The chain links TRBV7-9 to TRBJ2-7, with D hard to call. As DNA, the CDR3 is TGTGCCAGCAGCCCGTCCTCCTTCTACGAGCAGTACTTC. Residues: CASSPSSFYEQYF.